This TCR beta chain was captured by sequencing in a study of cytomegalovirus exposure and HLA in healthy donors. As concerns this clone: The antigen is undetermined.

The study, taken as a whole, reports: The authors confirmed in vitro that three CMV-associated chains were specific for CMV antigens.

It was with 60 Vbeta and 13 Jbeta primers that the PCR ran. As originally analysed: In a later analysis, the count reached 75 million to 90 million unique TCR beta chains, with approximately 10 million shared. Libraries were prepared by immunoSEQ multiplex PCR; TCRdb keeps only in-frame clonotypes and omits some of them. That table is the source of V, J and clone size, and D and trimming were worked out from the DNA. The sample consists of about 230,000 clones, approximately 80% of them appearing once. The germline V gene has CDR1 MNHEY and CDR2 SVGAGI. The CDR3 loop spans 13 amino acids. The V end was cut by 6 bases, the J end by 4 bases, with 12 bases between.

Sequencing used PBMCs. The origin of this receptor is a woman between 40 and 50 years old in good health and CMV-seronegative. This rearrangement joins TRBV6-5 to TRBJ2-5, with D possibly matching TRBD2 (6 bases). The CDR3 reads CASSSGRRETQYF. Written as DNA, the CDR3 is TGTGCCAGCAGCTCGGGGAGGCGAGAGACCCAGTACTTC.